The clone carrying this T cell receptor (beta chain) was counted between two and nine times. The antigen remains undetermined. Other nucleotide sequences in the sample specify the same CDR3. Peripheral blood came from all dose cohorts at three timepoints. Some clones are missing from TCRdb's copy, which holds only in-frame ones; the method was immunoSEQ multiplex PCR. The sample contains about 67,000 clones, about 84% of which appear only once. This record belongs to a study of OX40 agonist ivuxolimab in advanced cancers. Study at large: The mean age was roughly 60 years, ranging from about 20 to 85, with about four fifths of participants male. Three patients responded partially, comprising one with hepatocellular carcinoma and two with cutaneous melanoma.

Points from the study as a whole: Average numbers of expanded clones were greater in CD8+ T cells than in CD4+.

The sample consisted of CD4+ or CD8+ T cells sorted from blood, taken in a trial of the OX40 agonist ivuxolimab. The source is an adult with an advanced solid tumor such as melanoma, head and neck, liver or kidney cancer.

CDR3 sequence: CASSLGRGDNSPLHF. The DNA for the CDR3 is TGCGCCAGCAGCTTGGGGCGGGGGGATAATTCACCCCTCCACTTT. V gene TRBV5-1 combines with J gene TRBJ1-6; D possibly corresponds to TRBD1 (5 bases). Between the trimmed V and J ends, which lost 0 bases and 5 bases, there was a span of 9 bases. The length of the CDR3 is 15 residues. Germline assignment: CDR1 SGHRS and CDR2 YFSETQ.